Shown below are 23 T cell receptor beta chains from a single sample sequenced in a study of blood T cell repertoires in COVID-19. Only in-frame clones appear in the TCRdb table, and some are missing; sequencing was by immunoSEQ multiplex PCR. The data hold roughly 110,000 clones, with 75% to 90% observed a single time. Sequencing used peripheral blood. The receptor set was obtained from a woman in her 40s with acute or convalescent COVID-19.

The chain carries TRBV5-8 and TRBJ1-6; TRBD1 agrees at 9 bases. After removal of 4 bases from V and 10 bases from J, the junction contained 18 bases not matched to a gene. Germline loops: CDR1 SGHTS, CDR2 YDEGEE. This CDR3 has 18 residues. CDR3 amino acids: CASSHRRQGQGKRSPLHF. The DNA for the CDR3 is TGTGCCAGCAGCCATCGCCGGCAGGGACAGGGCAAGAGATCACCCCTCCACTTT.

This chain connects TRBV4-3 to TRBJ2-7; the match to TRBD1 covers 8 bases. Germline V gene data show CDR1 as LGHNA and CDR2 as YSLEER. V dropped 0 bases and J dropped 0; count of bases not matched to a gene: 1. The CDR3 totals 15 residues. In DNA, the CDR3 is TGCGCCAGCAGCCAAGATGGGACAGGCTCCTACGAGCAGTACTTC. Protein: CASSQDGTGSYEQYF.

The CDR3 loop reads CASRMGGWSFYGYTF. The CDR3 region has the DNA TGTGCCAGCAGGATGGGGGGATGGTCTTTCTATGGCTACACCTTC. The V call is TRBV5-6, the J call TRBJ1-2, with D possibly TRBD1 on 5 matching bases. Germline lookup yields CDR1 SGHDT and CDR2 YYEEEE. CDR3 size: 15 residues. Trimming cost V 5 bases and J 4 bases, with 18 bases left between them. Filled out from reference TRBV5-6 and TRBJ1-2, the complete variable domain reads DAGVTQSPTHLIKTRGQQVTLRCSPKSGHDTVSWYQQALGQGPQFIFQYYEEEERQRGNFPDRFSGHQFPNYSSELNVNALLLGDSALYLCASRMGGWSFYGYTFGSGTRLTVV.

This clone was seen once. The V gene is TRBV5-4, the J gene TRBJ1-6; D may be TRBD1 (6 bases). CDR1 SGHNT and CDR2 YYREEE come from the germline V gene (reference sequence). Trimming shortened V by 3 bases and J by 6 bases, and 19 bases separated the two germline ends. CDR3 size: 17 residues. The CDR3 protein is CASSSQIGQFGNSPLHF. The CDR3 coding sequence is TGTGCCAGCAGCTCCCAGATAGGACAGTTCGGTAATTCACCCCTCCACTTT.

A few counts support this clone. The chain uses TRBV7-2 and TRBJ2-7; 12 nucleotides agree with TRBD2. The CDR3 runs to 15 residues. The V gene end was trimmed by 5 bases and the J gene end by 6 bases; junction bases not matched to a gene: 8. Per the germline V gene, CDR1 is SGHTA and CDR2 is FQGNSA. CDR3 in DNA: TGTGCCAGCAGCGTCTCGACTAGCGGGGGCCTCGAGCAGTACTTC. Translated: CASSVSTSGGLEQYF. Using reference TRBV7-2 and TRBJ2-7 for the parts outside the CDR3, the full variable domain is GAGVSQSPSNKVTEKGKDVELRCDPISGHTALYWYRQSLGQGLEFLIYFQGNSAPDKSGLPSDRFSAERTGGSVSTLTIQRTQQEDSAVYLCASSVSTSGGLEQYFGPGTRLTVT.

This clone was observed a single time. The genes are TRBV6-6 and TRBJ1-1; D is possibly TRBD1 (6 bases). Trimming pared 7 bases from V and 2 bases from J, leaving 11 bases between. Germline CDR1 is MNHNY and CDR2 is SVGAGI (reference sequence). There are 13 residues in the CDR3. CDR3 sequence reads: CASKVQGNTEAFF. The CDR3 DNA follows: TGTGCCAGCAAGGTACAGGGAAACACTGAAGCTTTCTTT.

This chain uses TRBV13 with TRBJ1-1; D is unresolved. The CDR3 has 14 amino acids. Germline values: CDR1 PRHDT, CDR2 FYEKMQ (reference sequence). The germline V and J ends were trimmed by 1 base and 1 base, with 7 bases remaining between them. The CDR3 sequence is CASSLVQQNTEAFF. The CDR3 DNA reads TGTGCCAGCAGCTTAGTTCAACAGAACACTGAAGCTTTCTTT.

The chain has TRBV14 and TRBJ2-5; the D gene is possibly TRBD2 (6 bases). Germline V gene sequence: CDR1 SGHDN, CDR2 FVKESK. The CDR3 consists of 13 residues. Deletions cut 4 bases from V and 1 base from J, with 7 bases between. The CDR3 nucleotides read TGTGCCAGCAGCCGCGGGACCCAAGAGACCCAGTACTTC. It codes for CASSRGTQETQYF. Drawing the rest from reference TRBV14 and TRBJ2-5, the complete variable domain is EAGVTQFPSHSVIEKGQTVTLRCDPISGHDNLYWYRRVMGKEIKFLLHFVKESKQDESGMPNNRFLAERTGGTYSTLKVQPAELEDSGVYFCASSRGTQETQYFGPGTRLLVL.

The CDR3 here is CSVVTGQLNTEAFF. CDR3 coding DNA: TGCAGCGTTGTTACGGGACAACTGAACACTGAAGCTTTCTTT. The chain carries TRBV29-1 and TRBJ1-1, with D possibly TRBD1 on 6 matching bases. Per germline, CDR1 SQVTM and CDR2 ANQGSEA. There are 14 residues in the CDR3. V lost 4 bases to trimming and J lost 0 bases, with 12 bases between them.

This chain connects TRBV9 to TRBJ1-4; D possibly corresponds to TRBD1 (6 bases). CDR3 size: 18 residues. Germline lookup yields CDR1 SGDLS and CDR2 YYNGEE. V lost 0 bases and J 5 bases, leaving 20 bases between the germline ends. DNA for the CDR3: TGTGCCAGCAGCGTAGCCAATGGCCGGACAGCTCCCAATGAAAAACTGTTTTTT. Translating gives CASSVANGRTAPNEKLFF.

This rearrangement joins TRBV9 to TRBJ1-1; tentative D call: TRBD1 (5 bases). Germline V gene lookup returns CDR1 SGDLS and CDR2 YYNGEE. Trimming took 9 bases from V and 2 from J, leaving 17 bases between them. This CDR3 has 14 amino acids. The CDR3 bases are TGTGCCAACAACAAGAAAGGGGTTAACACTGAAGCTTTCTTT. Translating it yields CANNKKGVNTEAFF.

The chain links TRBV19 to TRBJ1-2, with D maybe TRBD1 (5 bases). The CDR3 is 13 amino acids. From germline, CDR1 is LNHDA and CDR2 SQIVND (reference sequence). The germline V and J ends were trimmed by 6 bases and 3 bases, with 11 bases remaining between them. The CDR3 region has the DNA TGTGCCAGTAGCATCCCGGGGGACTATGGCTACACCTTC. It yields the protein CASSIPGDYGYTF.

This clone has more than one count but fewer than ten. This rearrangement joins TRBV5-4 to TRBJ2-7; 8 bases match TRBD1. CDR3 size: 15 residues. V gave up 4 bases and J gave up 0 bases; unmatched junction bases: 6. Germline V CDR1 and CDR2: SGHNT, YYREEE (reference sequence). CDR3 region: CASSQGAYSSYEQYF. The CDR3 DNA reads as TGTGCCAGCAGCCAGGGGGCCTATAGCTCCTACGAGCAGTACTTC.

The chain links TRBV30 to TRBJ1-2; tentatively, D is TRBD1 (5 bases). The CDR3 runs 13 residues. V dropped 4 bases and J dropped 4 bases, with 13 bases sitting between them. The germline gives CDR1 GTSNPN, CDR2 SVGIG (reference sequence). CDR3 in amino acids: CAWINGHRYGYTF. CDR3 in DNA: TGTGCCTGGATTAACGGACACCGCTATGGCTACACCTTC.

The J gene is TRBJ2-7, the V gene TRBV20-1; 11 nucleotides line up with TRBD1. Germline CDR1 and CDR2: DFQATT and SNEGSKA (reference sequence). The J segment lost 11 bases and the V segment lost 3 bases, leaving 12 bases of the junction unmatched. There are 14 residues in the CDR3. The CDR3 sequence: CSASPPGQGVKEYF. CDR3 DNA sequence: TGCAGTGCTAGTCCCCCGGGACAGGGGGTTAAGGAGTACTTC.

This clone was seen a handful of times. The chain uses TRBV7-2 and TRBJ1-2; 11 bases are a match to TRBD1. The CDR3 is made up of 15 amino acids. Germline lookup yields CDR1 SGHTA and CDR2 FQGNSA. Trimming removed 5 bases from V and 4 bases from J; junction bases left unmatched: 6. This chain's CDR3 is CASSPGTGGSYGYTF. CDR3 sequence (DNA): TGTGCCAGCAGCCCCGGGACAGGGGGTAGCTATGGCTACACCTTC.

The V and J genes are TRBV7-6 and TRBJ1-4; 10 bases fit TRBD1. The CDR3 totals 16 residues. Trimming cost V 5 bases and J 8 bases; bases outside gene matches: 11. CDR1 SGHVS and CDR2 FNYEAQ come from the germline V gene. The CDR3 loop reads CASSPGTGEGLEKLFF. The CDR3 nucleotides read TGTGCCAGCAGCCCCGGGACAGGGGAGGGATTGGAAAAACTGTTTTTT.

The chain links TRBV28 to TRBJ1-1, with D possibly matching TRBD1 (5 bases). V was pared by 6 bases and J by 4 bases, with 15 bases between. This CDR3 has 14 residues. Germline CDR1 and CDR2: MDHEN and SYDVKM. The CDR3 sequence: CASRDNVQGTEAFF. The CDR3 coding sequence is TGTGCCAGCAGGGACAACGTGCAGGGCACTGAAGCTTTCTTT.

This clone was observed a single time. CDR3 residues: CASSLGRGGTDTQYF. In DNA, the CDR3 is TGCGCCAGCAGCTTGGGTCGGGGTGGCACAGATACGCAGTATTTT. J is TRBJ2-3 and V is TRBV5-1; weak D call: TRBD2 (5 bases). The germline V gene has CDR1 SGHRS and CDR2 YFSETQ. The CDR3 covers 15 residues. V lost 0 bases, J lost 1 base, and 9 bases lay in between.

The chain has TRBV19 and TRBJ1-4; TRBD1 aligns across 8 bases. V lost 5 bases, J lost 7 bases, and 9 bases stayed unmatched. CDR1 LNHDA and CDR2 SQIVND come from the germline V gene (reference sequence). This CDR3 is built from 15 residues. The CDR3 coding sequence is TGTGCCAGTAGTCCCCCCGGACAGGGCGGTGAAAAACTGTTTTTT. Protein sequence: CASSPPGQGGEKLFF.

This chain links TRBV30 with TRBJ1-2, with TRBD1 matching over 8 bases. Trimming cost V 2 bases and J 8 bases; bases outside gene matches: 10. Germline-derived CDR1 and CDR2 are GTSNPN and SVGIG (reference sequence). There are 14 residues in the CDR3. The CDR3 region has the DNA TGTGCCTGGAGTCCCACGGACAGGGTCGGCGGCTACACCTTC. It specifies CAWSPTDRVGGYTF.

The rearrangement links TRBV4-2 to TRBJ1-3; D gene ambiguous. The CDR3 runs 14 residues. Trimming cost V 7 bases and J 0 bases, with 10 bases left between them. The germline gives CDR1 LGHNA, CDR2 YNFKEQ. CDR3 amino acids: CASTFRHSGNTIYF. CDR3 nucleotides: TGTGCCAGCACCTTTAGACACTCTGGAAACACCATATATTTT.

This clone occurred once. The chain couples TRBV6-5 to TRBJ2-3; D might be TRBD1 (6 bases). V was trimmed by 8 bases and J by 3 bases, leaving 18 bases between them. Germline lookup yields CDR1 MNHEY and CDR2 SVGAGI. This CDR3 contains 15 residues. The CDR3 nucleotides are TGTGCCAGCGCAGCTTCACAGGGTCGGACAGATACGCAGTATTTT. This gives the protein CASAASQGRTDTQYF.